This T cell receptor beta chain was retrieved from a study of spatial heterogeneity in lung cancer. Germline CDR1 LGHNA, CDR2 YSLEER. V lost 4 bases to trimming and J lost 6 bases, with 23 bases between them. CDR3 length equals 17 residues. MiXCR, applied by TCRdb to the 5' RACE reads, yields one record per CDR3 protein. The table has tens of thousands of distinct CDR3 sequences, around 9.3% seen once; the top ten hold roughly 29%. This clonotype was picked up many times. Stated time point: blood at routine non-recurrence follow-up after resection. The material was PBMCs, obtained at follow-up. This receptor was obtained from a female donor with early-stage non-small cell lung cancer. The J gene is TRBJ2-3, the V gene TRBV4-3, with a possible D match to TRBD2 (6 bases). The CDR3 sequence is CASSRKRAERLSDTQYF. CDR3 bases: TGCGCCAGCAGCCGCAAGCGGGCCGAACGTTTATCTGATACGCAGTATTTT.